One and the same sample provided the 25 T cell receptor beta chains below, sequenced in a study of spatial heterogeneity in lung cancer. The time point is: blood at routine non-recurrence follow-up after resection. TCRdb re-analysed the 5' RACE reads in MiXCR, keeping a single row per CDR3 protein. The sample has 15,000 or so distinct CDR3 sequences, approximately 19% seen once; the top ten hold 5.5% to 7%. The source material was PBMCs, sampled at follow-up. All receptors come from a male donor with early-stage non-small cell lung cancer.

This clonotype was seen only a few times. The V call is TRBV4-1, the J call TRBJ1-4, with 8 bases identical to TRBD1. V lost 1 base and J lost 5; bases outside the gene matches: 3. CDR3 length equals 15 residues. Germline V gene data show CDR1 as MGHRA and CDR2 as YSYEKL. The chain's CDR3 is CASSQVQGANEKLFF. In nucleotides, the CDR3 is TGCGCCAGCAGCCAAGTTCAGGGGGCAAATGAAAAACTGTTTTTT.

The gene calls are TRBV12-3 or TRBV12-4 and TRBJ2-7; D perhaps matches TRBD1 (5 bases). The CDR3 is 13 amino acids. Trimming removed 5 bases from V and 7 bases from J, with 15 bases in between. The DNA for the CDR3 is TGTGCCAGCAGTCAAGACAGCCCGCCGGAGCAGTACTTC. This encodes CASSQDSPPEQYF.

The chain joins TRBV4-3 to TRBJ1-4; D not certain. The V end was cut by 0 bases, the J end by 3 bases, with 11 bases between. The CDR3 totals 16 residues. Per the germline V gene, CDR1 is LGHNA and CDR2 is YSLEER. CDR3 amino acids: CASSQDGGGANEKLFF. The CDR3 DNA is TGCGCCAGCAGCCAAGACGGTGGTGGGGCTAATGAAAAACTGTTTTTT.

Ten or more counts support this clonotype. The genes are TRBV7-8 and TRBJ2-3, with a tentative D call TRBD2 (5 bases). The CDR3 sequence is 16 residues long. CDR1 is SGHVS and CDR2 is FQNEAQ in the germline V gene. Trimming left V 5 bases short and J 4 bases short, with 19 bases between. The CDR3 bases are TGTGCCAGCAGCATAAACCAGCCCAGGAGGTCAGATACGCAGTATTTT. Translation gives CASSINQPRRSDTQYF.

The chain combines TRBV29-1 with TRBJ2-1; D is unresolved. Germline CDR1 is SQVTM and CDR2 is ANQGSEA. With 3 bases removed from V and 7 bases from J, the gap between germline ends came to 4 bases. CDR3 length: 10 amino acids. As DNA, the CDR3 is TGCAGCGTTGAGACAAATGAGCAGTTCTTC. It codes for CSVETNEQFF.

About this clonotype: A much larger clone lies a single base off, so this may be a read error. The chain is built from TRBV12-3 or TRBV12-4 and TRBJ1-5, with 9 bases aligning to TRBD1. The CDR3 sequence is 15 residues long. CDR3 region: CVSSRGQGGNQPQHF. CDR3 DNA: TGTGTCAGCAGCCGGGGACAGGGAGGCAATCAGCCCCAGCATTTT.

This clonotype has at least ten counts. CDR3 protein: CASGGLAGQETQYF. The DNA of the CDR3 is TGTGCCAGCGGCGGACTAGCGGGGCAAGAGACCCAGTACTTC. The gene calls are TRBV2 and TRBJ2-5, with TRBD2 matching 12 bases. The CDR3 has 14 amino acids. Trimming cost V 8 bases and J 2 bases; bases outside gene matches: 3. The germline V gene has CDR1 SNHLY and CDR2 FYNNEI.

The genes are TRBV5-8 and TRBJ2-7, with no clear D. This CDR3 region has 14 residues. V dropped 3 bases and J dropped 1 base, with 11 bases sitting between them. The germline gives CDR1 SGHTS, CDR2 YDEGEE. The CDR3 nucleotides are TGTGCCAGCAGCTCTCAGTCTTATTCCTACGAGCAGTACTTC. Residues: CASSSQSYSYEQYF.

The genes are TRBV7-6 and TRBJ2-7; the match to TRBD1 covers 9 bases. In germline, CDR1 is SGHVS, CDR2 FNYEAQ. The CDR3 is 15 amino acids. V shed 1 base, J shed 3 bases, and the junction held 4 bases outside the gene matches. The DNA for the CDR3 is TGTGCCAGCAGCTTAGAGGGACAGGGCATCTACGAGCAGTACTTC. Translating it yields CASSLEGQGIYEQYF.

In its sample, this clonotype is medium-sized. The chain joins TRBV20-1 to TRBJ2-2; TRBD1 matches at 7 bases. V shed 0 bases and J 7 bases; nucleotides not matched to a gene: 5. Germline CDR1 reads DFQATT; CDR2 reads SNEGSKA (reference sequence). This CDR3 spans 14 amino acids. In DNA form, the CDR3 reads TGCAGTGCTAGAGAGGGACAGTCGGACGGGGAGCTGTTTTTT. Its translation: CSAREGQSDGELFF.

The V call is TRBV11-3, the J call TRBJ2-5, with 8 bases matching TRBD2. The CDR3 spans 14 residues. V dropped 7 bases and J dropped 1; count of bases not matched to a gene: 5. Germline V gene sequence: CDR1 SGHNT, CDR2 YENEEA. The DNA for the CDR3 is TGTGCCAGCAACACACGGGGGGGCCAAGAGACCCAGTACTTC. Residues: CASNTRGGQETQYF.

This clonotype was seen only a few times. This chain uses TRBV12-3 or TRBV12-4 with TRBJ1-2; 9 bases agree with TRBD1. This CDR3 comprises 15 residues. The junction had 13 bases not matched to a gene; V was cut back by 6 bases and J by 8 bases. The CDR3 spells CASRDTGGVLRGYTF. The CDR3 region has the DNA TGTGCCAGCAGGGACACAGGGGGCGTGCTGCGGGGCTACACCTTC.

This clonotype has at least ten counts. The chain couples TRBV4-3 to TRBJ2-3; possibly TRBD1 for D (5 bases). Deletions cut 0 bases from V and 2 bases from J, with 9 bases between. From germline, CDR1 is LGHNA and CDR2 YSLEER. CDR3 length: 15 amino acids. The CDR3 DNA reads TGCGCCAGCAGCCAAGAGGGGCTAGACACAGATACGCAGTATTTT. Amino acids: CASSQEGLDTDTQYF.

The table lists this clonotype with a few counts. The rearrangement uses TRBV5-4 and TRBJ2-2; 8 bases are shared with TRBD2. CDR1 and CDR2 (germline): SGHNT, YYREEE (reference sequence). V gave up 5 bases and J gave up 1 base; unmatched junction bases: 4. This CDR3 spans 15 amino acids. The CDR3 loop reads CASSPLAVNTGELFF. For the CDR3, the DNA is TGTGCCAGCAGTCCACTAGCGGTGAACACCGGGGAGCTGTTTTTT.

This clonotype has only a few counts. The chain has TRBV7-3 and TRBJ2-5; no definite D call. Per the germline V gene, CDR1 is SGHTA and CDR2 is FQGTGA. V was shortened by 0 bases and J by 1 base, with 6 bases between the two germline ends. This CDR3 spans 14 amino acids. Here the CDR3 reads CASSLTAAQETQYF. The CDR3 DNA reads TGTGCCAGCAGCTTAACCGCAGCCCAAGAGACCCAGTACTTC.

There are many counts of this clonotype. The chain combines TRBV30 with TRBJ2-3; D may be TRBD1 or TRBD2 (5 bases each). Deletions cut 0 bases from V and 3 bases from J, with 7 bases between. Germline CDR1 and CDR2: GTSNPN and SVGIG (reference sequence). There are 13 residues in the CDR3. CDR3 sequence reads: CAWSVWGTDTQYF. DNA for the CDR3: TGTGCCTGGAGTGTTTGGGGGACAGATACGCAGTATTTT.

This clonotype was detected many times. The chain combines TRBV6-2 or TRBV6-3 with TRBJ1-5; 10 nucleotides align to TRBD1. J was trimmed by 4 bases and V by 8 bases; bases with no gene match: 5. The length of the CDR3 is 14 residues. Germline CDR1 and CDR2: MNHEY and SVGEGT. The CDR3 loop is CASGGTGANQPQHF. The CDR3 nucleotides are TGTGCCAGCGGGGGGACAGGGGCAAATCAGCCCCAGCATTTT.

The genes are TRBV20-1 and TRBJ2-1; 15 bases line up with TRBD2. Germline V gene sequence: CDR1 DFQATT, CDR2 SNEGSKA (reference sequence). V shed 2 bases and J 8 bases; nucleotides not matched to a gene: 19. CDR3 length equals 20 residues. The CDR3 spells CSARPSPRTSGGAVGDEQFF. CDR3 nucleotides: TGCAGTGCTAGACCTAGTCCCCGGACTAGCGGGGGGGCTGTTGGCGATGAGCAGTTCTTC.

The chain's CDR3 is CASSFLGELFF. The CDR3 nucleotides are TGCGCCAGCAGCTTTCTCGGGGAGCTGTTTTTT. The chain links TRBV5-1 to TRBJ2-2; D gene ambiguous. Germline CDR1 reads SGHRS; CDR2 reads YFSETQ. This CDR3 has 11 residues. With 2 bases removed from V and 7 bases from J, the gap between germline ends came to 3 bases.

To note about this clonotype: The junction differs from germline at one of its ends, possibly a read error. The chain recombines TRBV4-2 with TRBJ2-3, with a tentative D call TRBD2 (5 bases). The CDR3 covers 17 residues. Germline V gives CDR1 LGHNA, CDR2 YNFKEQ. The DNA of the CDR3 is TGCGCCAGCAGCCAAGTCTATGGTCTAGCTAGCACAGATACGCAGTATTTT. Its translation: CASSQVYGLASTDTQYF.

Concerning this clonotype: It may be a read error: a sequence one base away is much more abundant. This chain uses TRBV7-2 with TRBJ2-5; the D is unclear. The CDR3 extends over 12 amino acids. Germline values: CDR1 SGHTA, CDR2 FQGNSA. Trimming took off 10 bases at V and 5 bases at J, with 14 bases between the two ends. In DNA, the CDR3 is TGTGCCAACACCTACCTCTCCGAGACCCAGTACTTC. Amino acids: CANTYLSETQYF.

The CDR3 reads CASSLGWNYEQYF. The CDR3, as DNA: TGTGCCAGCAGCTTGGGGTGGAACTATGAGCAGTACTTC. The chain has TRBV5-6 and TRBJ2-7; unclear D gene. In germline, CDR1 is SGHDT, CDR2 YYEEEE. Trimming removed 0 bases from V and 7 bases from J, with 11 bases in between. CDR3 size: 13 residues.

A few counts support this clonotype. The chain links TRBV4-2 to TRBJ2-3, with a weak D call TRBD2 (5 bases). CDR3 size: 16 residues. Germline V gene data show CDR1 as LGHNA and CDR2 as YNFKEQ. V was shortened by 1 base and J by 0 bases, with 11 bases between the two germline ends. CDR3 sequence (DNA): TGTGCCAGCAGCCAAGTCACCAGCGGCAGCACAGATACGCAGTATTTT. Encoded protein: CASSQVTSGSTDTQYF.

Judged by abundance, this clonotype is medium-sized. This rearrangement joins TRBV27 to TRBJ1-2; D not resolved. Germline V gene data show CDR1 as MNHEY and CDR2 as SMNVEV (reference sequence). V lost 3 bases, J lost 7 bases, and 12 bases lay in between. The CDR3 is 13 residues long. As DNA, the CDR3 is TGTGCCAGCAGTTTTTCGGGCGGAAGTGGCTACACCTTC. Protein sequence: CASSFSGGSGYTF.

On this clonotype itself: One end of the junction fails to match germline, which may point to a read error. The DNA for the CDR3 is TGTGCCAGCACTGAAGGGAGGTTCACAGATACGCGGTATTTT. It is translated as CASTEGRFTDTRYF. V gene TRBV6-2 or TRBV6-3 combines with J gene TRBJ2-3; weak D call: TRBD2 (6 bases). The CDR3 sequence is 14 residues long. The V gene's germline CDR1 is MNHEY and CDR2 SVGEGT.